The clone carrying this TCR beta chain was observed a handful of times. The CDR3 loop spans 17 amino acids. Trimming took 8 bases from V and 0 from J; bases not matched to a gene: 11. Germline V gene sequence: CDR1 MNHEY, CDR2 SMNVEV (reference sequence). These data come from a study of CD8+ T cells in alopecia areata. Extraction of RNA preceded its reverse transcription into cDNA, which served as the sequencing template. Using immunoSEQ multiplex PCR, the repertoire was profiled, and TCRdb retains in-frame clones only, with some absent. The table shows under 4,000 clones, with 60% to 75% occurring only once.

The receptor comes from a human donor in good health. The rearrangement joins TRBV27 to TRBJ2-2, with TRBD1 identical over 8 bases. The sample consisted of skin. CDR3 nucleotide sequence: TGTGCCAGCGCCCCAGCCCAGGGGGCCACGAACACCGGGGAGCTGTTTTTT. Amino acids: CASAPAQGATNTGELFF.